This entry features one T cell receptor (beta chain) sequence. The antigen remains unidentified. This CDR3 contains 15 residues. Germline V gene sequence: CDR1 MNHEY, CDR2 SMNVEV (reference sequence). V was cut by 7 bases and J by 0 bases, with 12 bases left in between. This specimen comes from a study of shared clonotypes between healthy human individuals. The protocol was immunoSEQ multiplex PCR, while the TCRdb copy is restricted to in-frame clones and leaves out a portion. The sample includes about 2.4 million clones, 93% of them seen just once. Study findings and constraints: Rarefaction demonstrated incomplete sorted-subset sequencing despite large depth.

What was sequenced was naive CD4+ T cells from PBMCs. The subset denotes: CD45RA+ positively selected. The V call is TRBV27, the J call TRBJ2-2, with D tentatively TRBD1 (6 bases). The clonotype comes from a man aged 18 to 35 in good health. Some clones in this sample may be carry-over from other donors' samples. Here the CDR3 reads CASNRYRANTGELFF. The CDR3 DNA sequence: TGTGCCAGCAATCGATACAGGGCGAACACCGGGGAGCTGTTTTTT.